Described below is a single TCR beta chain sequence and its context. The antigen is unknown. The record originates from a study of graft-versus-host responses after intestinal transplantation. The study, taken as a whole, reports: Early post-transplant HvG declines tracked with peak circulating GvH clone levels.

Assay used: immunoSEQ multiplex PCR; TCRdb lists only in-frame clones, some missing. Of about 48,000 clones in the sample, about nine tenths were seen once. The TCR originated in a human donor who was the organ donor for an intestinal transplant. This material consisted of unstimulated CD4+ T cells sorted from spleen or lymph node cells, taken before transplant.

The CDR3 nucleotides read TGTGCCAGCAGCCCCTACCCGCCCTTCCAAGAGACCCAGTACTTC. Protein product: CASSPYPPFQETQYF. The chain links TRBV7-2 to TRBJ2-5, with D unclear. CDR3 length: 15 residues. V was shortened by 5 bases and J by 1 base, with 14 bases between the two germline ends. CDR1 is SGHTA, CDR2 FQGNSA, per germline.